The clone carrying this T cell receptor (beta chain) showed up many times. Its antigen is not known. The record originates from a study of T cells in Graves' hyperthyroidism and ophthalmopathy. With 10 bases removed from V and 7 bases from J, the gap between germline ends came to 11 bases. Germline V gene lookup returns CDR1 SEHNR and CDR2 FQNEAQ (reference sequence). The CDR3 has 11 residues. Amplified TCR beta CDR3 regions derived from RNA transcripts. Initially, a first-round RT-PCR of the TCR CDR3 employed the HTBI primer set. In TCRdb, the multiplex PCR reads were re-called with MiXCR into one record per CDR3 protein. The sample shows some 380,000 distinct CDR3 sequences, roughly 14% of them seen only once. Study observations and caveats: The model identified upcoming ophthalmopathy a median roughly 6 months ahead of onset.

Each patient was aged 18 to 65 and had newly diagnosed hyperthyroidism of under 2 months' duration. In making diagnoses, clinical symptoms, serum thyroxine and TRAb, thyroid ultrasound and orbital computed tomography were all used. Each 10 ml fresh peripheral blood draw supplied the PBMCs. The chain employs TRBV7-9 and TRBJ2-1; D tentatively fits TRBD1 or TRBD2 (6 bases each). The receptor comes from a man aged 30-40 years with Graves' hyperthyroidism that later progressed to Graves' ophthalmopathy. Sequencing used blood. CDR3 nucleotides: TGTGCCACCCGGAGGGGGAATGAGCAGTTCTTC. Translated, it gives CATRRGNEQFF. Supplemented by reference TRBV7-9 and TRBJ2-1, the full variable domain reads DTGVSQNPRHKITKRGQNVTFRCDPISEHNRLYWYRQTLGQGPEFLTYFQNEAQLEKSRLLSDRFSAERPKGSFSTLEIQRTEQGDSAMYLCATRRGNEQFFGPGTRLTVL.